This T cell receptor (beta chain) was identified during a study of T-cell reconstitution after alpha-beta-depleted transplantation in children. Points from the study as a whole: Expanded graft clones, several hundred of them, were reportedly the source of alpha-beta T cells about two months after transplant. Surviving recipient T cells and thymic progenitors underlay high day-60 TCRbeta diversity in some patients. At the one-year point after transplant, T-cell counts and TCRbeta diversity were found to come mostly from T cells that had been newly produced.

At least ten counts were recorded for this clonotype. Its antigen is undetermined. Preparation of the TCRbeta library was carried out with unique molecular identifiers. MiXCR, applied by TCRdb to the PCR reads, yields one record per CDR3 protein. The sample records about 200,000 distinct CDR3 sequences, roughly 6.3% being singletons. This CDR3 is 13 amino acids long. In germline, CDR1 is SQVTM, CDR2 ANQGSEA. Trimming stripped 3 bases from V and 2 bases from J, with 10 bases between. The sample in question was PBMCs, obtained before TCRalphabeta/CD19-depleted stem cell transplant. The chain links TRBV29-1 to TRBJ2-5; D not certain. This sequence was found in a girl under two years old with combined immunodeficiency, due to receive a stem cell transplant. CDR3 nucleotide sequence: TGCAGCGTTGATCCGCCGTATCAAGAGACCCAGTACTTC. It is translated as CSVDPPYQETQYF. Filled out from reference TRBV29-1 and TRBJ2-5, the complete variable domain reads SAVISQKPSRDICQRGTSLTIQCQVDSQVTMMFWYRQQPGQSLTLIATANQGSEATYESGFVIDKFPISRPNLTFSTLTVSNMSPEDSSIYLCSVDPPYQETQYFGPGTRLLVL.